These 10 T cell receptor beta chains were all obtained from the same sample, sequenced in a study of tumor-infiltrating lymphocytes in primary liver carcinoma. TCR beta cDNA was prepared out of 500 ng total RNA by means of a constant-region primer. Three rounds of nested multiplex PCR with slightly modified ARM-PCR produced TCR beta libraries. TRBV1-TRBV30 forward primers and a C-beta reverse primer were used in the first two PCR rounds, which each ran for 9 to 10 cycles. TCRdb reprocessed the multiplex PCR reads via MiXCR and lists one record per CDR3 protein. The sample lists 95,000 to 150,000 distinct CDR3 sequences; 50% to 80% were seen once. Scientists recovered RNA and DNA together from around 20-30 mg of unsorted bulk tissue. Input material: liver tumor tissue from sampling region 3. Subset in this sample: tumor region T3, left-lateral pole. These receptors all stem from a woman aged 55-70 years with primary liver carcinoma and hepatitis B virus infection.

The genes are TRBV11-2 and TRBJ2-1; TRBD2 agrees at 7 bases. From germline, CDR1 is SGHAT and CDR2 FQNNGV. Losses at the gene ends were 5 bases for V and 10 bases for J; bases not matched to a gene: 14. This CDR3 comprises 15 residues. CDR3 sequence (DNA): TGTGCCAGCAGCCCAGGACTAGGACTGTTGGCGGAGCAGTTCTTC. Amino acids: CASSPGLGLLAEQFF.

As for this clonotype: The junction shows a germline mismatch at one end, possibly a read error. The rearrangement joins TRBV12-3 or TRBV12-4 to TRBJ1-2; D not certain. The CDR3 loop spans 14 amino acids. CDR3 DNA sequence: TGTGCCAGCAGTTTAGCTACATGGCGCTATAGCTACACCTTC. Protein sequence: CASSLATWRYSYTF.

This clonotype was seen at least ten times. The gene calls are TRBV28 and TRBJ2-7; TRBD1 might be the D (6 bases). The V end was cut by 4 bases, the J end by 3 bases, with 16 bases between. The germline CDR1 and CDR2 sequences are MDHEN and SYDVKM. The CDR3 is 15 residues long. The DNA for the CDR3 is TGTGCCAGCAGTTCGACAGGAGCCTCATACTACGAGCAGTACTTC. It yields the protein CASSSTGASYYEQYF.

In regard to this clonotype: It may be a read error: a sequence one base away is much more abundant. The genes are TRBV28 and TRBJ1-1, with D tentatively TRBD1 (5 bases). The CDR3 sequence is 15 residues long. Trimming left V 3 bases short and J 1 base short, with 12 bases between. Germline V CDR1 and CDR2: MDHEN, SYDVKM. The DNA for the CDR3 is TGTGCCAGCAGTTTTCATCCTAGGGGGAACACTGAAGCTTTCTTT. Translated, it gives CASSFHPRGNTEAFF.

V is TRBV5-1 and J is TRBJ2-7; D is possibly TRBD2 (5 bases). Germline CDR1 SGHRS, CDR2 YFSETQ. There are 11 residues in the CDR3. The CDR3 sequence: CAGSRGYEQYF. The CDR3 DNA is TGCGCAGGCAGCCGGGGCTACGAGCAGTACTTC.

On this clonotype itself: With a much larger clone just one base away, this may be a read error. The J gene is TRBJ2-3, the V gene TRBV7-8; TRBD1 agrees at 8 bases. This CDR3 has 15 amino acids. From germline, CDR1 is SGHVS and CDR2 FQNEAQ. CDR3 protein: CASSFPGGWADTQFF. As DNA, the CDR3 is TGTGCCAGCAGCTTCCCAGGGGGCTGGGCAGATACGCAGTTTTTT.

The chain recombines TRBV10-3 with TRBJ1-2, with TRBD1 matching over 8 bases. CDR1 and CDR2 (germline): ENHRY, SYGVKD. The CDR3 runs 12 residues. Germline trimming cut 6 bases from V and 4 bases from J; bases unmatched to any gene: 1. Here the CDR3 DNA reads TGTGCCATCAGAGGGACAGGCTATGGCTACACCTTC. It yields the protein CAIRGTGYGYTF.

This clonotype was observed a single time. This sequence joins TRBV6-2 or TRBV6-3 and TRBJ1-2, with TRBD1 as a possible D gene (5 bases). The germline V gene has CDR1 MNHEY and CDR2 SVGEGT. The germline V and J ends were trimmed by 9 bases and 4 bases, with 18 bases remaining between them. The CDR3 has 14 residues. In DNA form, the CDR3 reads TGTGCCAGTAGGACCTACAGGTCCGGCTATGGCTACACCTTC. This sequence encodes CASRTYRSGYGYTF.

Points on this clonotype: A much larger clonotype is one base distant, so this may be a read error. V and J are TRBV6-6 and TRBJ1-1; TRBD1 matches 7 bases. Germline CDR1 is MNHNY and CDR2 is SVGAGI (reference sequence). This CDR3 contains 14 residues. CDR3 sequence reads: CASNRDSWSTEALF. CDR3 coding DNA: TGTGCCAGCAACCGGGACAGCTGGAGCACTGAAGCTCTCTTT.

Notes on this clonotype: A single base separates this from a much larger clone, so it may be a read error. The chain joins TRBV30 to TRBJ2-3, with 8 bases lining up with TRBD2. CDR3 length: 14 amino acids. The germline CDR1 and CDR2 sequences are GTSNPN and SVGIG (reference sequence). The junction had 6 bases not matched to a gene; V was cut back by 3 bases and J by 4 bases. The DNA of the CDR3 is TGTGCCTGGAGCTCCGGGACTAGAGCAGATACGCAGTATTTT. Its translation: CAWSSGTRADTQYF.